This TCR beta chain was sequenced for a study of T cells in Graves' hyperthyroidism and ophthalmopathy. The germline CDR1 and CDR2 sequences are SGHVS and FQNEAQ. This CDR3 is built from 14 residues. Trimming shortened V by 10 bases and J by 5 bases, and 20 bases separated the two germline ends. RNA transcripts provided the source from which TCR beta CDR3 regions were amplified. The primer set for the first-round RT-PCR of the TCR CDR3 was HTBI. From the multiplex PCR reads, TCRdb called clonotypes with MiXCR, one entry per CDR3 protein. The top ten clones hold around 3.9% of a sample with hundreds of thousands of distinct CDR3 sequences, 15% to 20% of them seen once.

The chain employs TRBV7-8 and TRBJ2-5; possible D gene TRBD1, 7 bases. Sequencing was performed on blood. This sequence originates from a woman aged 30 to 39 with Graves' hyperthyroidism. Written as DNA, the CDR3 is TGTGCCACCCGACCCGGAGGGGGCTGGGAGACCCAGTACTTC. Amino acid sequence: CATRPGGGWETQYF.